This T cell receptor beta chain originates from a study of T cells in Graves' hyperthyroidism and ophthalmopathy. In this sample, this clonotype turned up many times. CDR3 size: 17 residues. V lost 0 bases and J lost 4, with 19 bases in between. Germline V gene lookup returns CDR1 SGHVS and CDR2 FQNEAQ. TCR beta CDR3 region amplification was performed from RNA transcripts. The HTBI set primed first-round TCR CDR3 RT-PCR. Each CDR3 protein gets one entry after TCRdb re-called the multiplex PCR reads with MiXCR. This table has about 550,000 distinct CDR3 sequences, less than 25% appearing once. The sequenced sample consisted of blood. The chain combines TRBV7-8 with TRBJ2-7, with a weak D call TRBD1 (5 bases). The source is a man aged 18 to 29 with Graves' hyperthyroidism. CDR3 DNA sequence: TGTGCCAGCAGCTTAGCGTCAAAAAGGGGCTATTGGTACGAGCAGTACTTC. It codes for CASSLASKRGYWYEQYF.